These 24 T cell receptor beta chains share one sample of origin, sequenced in a study of T cell repertoires in cytomegalovirus infection (dated by TCRdb to between 2017 and 2020). The treatment or condition label, as the study defines it: in vitro stimulation with specific CMV peptide epitopes to enrich CMV-specific T cells. Sequencing used an Illumina HiSeq 1500. The public reads were reprocessed in TCRdb via fastp at Q25 and MiXCR, keeping in-frame beta chains. Duplicate CDR3 protein sequences are folded into a single record with the most common DNA and genes. The sample table shows 45,000 to 60,000 distinct CDR3 sequences, and about 18% are seen once. 64% of the sample comes from the top ten. These TCRs' antigens remain unknown. This material consisted of CD8+ T cells from cultured PBMCs, taken from culture after CMV antigen stimulation. These TCRs come from a human donor in good health (CMV status not recorded). Some clones in this sample may be carry-over from other donors' samples.

This clonotype has a count of ten or more. The V call is TRBV7-3, the J call TRBJ2-2, with D unclear. Trimming cost V 5 bases and J 0 bases, with 13 bases left between them. This CDR3 region has 16 residues. The germline V gene has CDR1 SGHTA and CDR2 FQGTGA. The CDR3: CASSPSRGTNTGELFF. The CDR3 DNA is TGTGCCAGCAGCCCCTCCCGCGGTACGAACACCGGGGAGCTGTTTTTT.

This clonotype was found a few times. The chain recombines TRBV7-2 with TRBJ2-2; no clear D. The CDR3 has 13 amino acids. V lost 4 bases, J lost 7 bases, and 10 bases lay in between. The V gene's germline CDR1 is SGHTA and CDR2 FQGNSA. In DNA form, the CDR3 reads TGTGCCAGCAGCTCCCCTGGGCTCGGGGAGCTGTTTTTT. It translates to CASSSPGLGELFF.

The chain carries TRBV7-8 and TRBJ2-1; D is unclear. From germline, CDR1 is SGHVS and CDR2 FQNEAQ. The CDR3 is 14 residues long. V was trimmed by 3 bases and J by 0 bases, leaving 6 bases between them. The chain's CDR3 is CASSLESSYNEQFF. DNA of the CDR3: TGTGCCAGCAGCTTGGAGAGCTCCTACAATGAGCAGTTCTTC.

The chain recombines TRBV20-1 with TRBJ1-5, with D uncertain. The CDR3 runs to 13 residues. Trimming took 6 bases from V and 0 from J, leaving 9 bases between them. Germline values: CDR1 DFQATT, CDR2 SNEGSKA (reference sequence). The CDR3 protein is CSAKDPSNQPQHF. The CDR3 nucleotides are TGCAGTGCCAAAGACCCTAGCAATCAGCCCCAGCATTTT.

Only a few counts were recorded for this clonotype. This chain links TRBV7-2 with TRBJ2-1; D ambiguous. Germline-derived CDR1 and CDR2 are SGHTA and FQGNSA. The CDR3 is made up of 11 amino acids. Trimming removed 5 bases at V and 10 bases at J, with 9 bases between. The CDR3 DNA is TGTGCCAGCAGCCCGGGCCCCGAGCAGTTCTTC. Its translation is CASSPGPEQFF.

CDR3 region: CASSPSDRVGYEQYF. In nucleotides, the CDR3 is TGTGCCAGCAGCCCCTCGGACAGGGTCGGATACGAGCAGTACTTC. This chain links TRBV7-2 with TRBJ2-7; 8 bases are shared with TRBD1. J lost 4 bases, V lost 5 bases, and 10 bases had no gene match. The CDR3 covers 15 residues. CDR1 is SGHTA, CDR2 FQGNSA, per germline.

This clonotype was seen many times. V gene TRBV7-9 combines with J gene TRBJ1-1; D call uncertain. This CDR3 contains 13 residues. Germline CDR1 SEHNR, CDR2 FQNEAQ (reference sequence). V was shortened by 7 bases and J by 2 bases, with 11 bases between the two germline ends. CDR3 in amino acids: CASTPALNTEAFF. CDR3 bases: TGTGCCAGCACCCCCGCCCTCAACACTGAAGCTTTCTTT.

The rearrangement joins TRBV6-8 to TRBJ2-1, with 8 bases identical to TRBD2. V was pared by 0 bases and J by 6 bases, with 7 bases of the junction left unmatched. This CDR3 has 16 amino acids. In germline, CDR1 is MNHGY, CDR2 SAAAGT. In DNA, the CDR3 is TGTGCCAGCAGTTACTCGAGTAGCGGGACGGCCAATGAGCAGTTCTTC. Translated, it gives CASSYSSSGTANEQFF.

This chain links TRBV5-4 with TRBJ2-7; D uncertain. The CDR3 covers 13 residues. Germline lookup yields CDR1 SGHNT and CDR2 YYREEE (reference sequence). V dropped 3 bases and J dropped 5 bases, with 12 bases sitting between them. The CDR3 is CASSSISVHEQYF. The CDR3 DNA reads as TGTGCCAGCAGCTCGATCTCGGTCCACGAGCAGTACTTC.

There are a few counts of this clonotype. The V call is TRBV6-1, the J call TRBJ1-1; the match to TRBD1 covers 9 bases. CDR1 and CDR2 (germline): MNHNS, SASEGT. This CDR3 is 18 amino acids long. V lost 4 bases, J lost 0 bases, and 12 bases stayed unmatched. CDR3 nucleotides: TGTGCCAGCAGTGGTATATCCGGGACAGGGATAATGAACACTGAAGCTTTCTTT. Residues: CASSGISGTGIMNTEAFF.

This clonotype was detected a few times. This chain's CDR3 is CACFGRAATGELFF. The CDR3 nucleotides are TGTGCCTGCTTTGGACGGGCGGCCACCGGGGAGCTGTTTTTT. The V gene is TRBV7-9, the J gene TRBJ2-2, with D hard to call. Germline V CDR1 and CDR2: SEHNR, FQNEAQ (reference sequence). The V gene lost 11 bases and the J gene lost 4 bases, with 17 bases spanning the gap. The CDR3 length is 14 residues. Variable domain in full (rest from reference TRBV7-9 and TRBJ2-2): DTGVSQNPRHKITKRGQNVTFRCDPISEHNRLYWYRQTLGQGPEFLTYFQNEAQLEKSRLLSDRFSAERPKGSFSTLEIQRTEQGDSAMYLCACFGRAATGELFFGEGSRLTVL.

The CDR3 reads CASSPRTGRNSPLHF. The DNA of the CDR3 is TGTGCCAGCAGTCCTAGGACAGGGAGGAATTCACCCCTCCACTTT. The rearrangement uses TRBV25-1 and TRBJ1-6; 8 bases are shared with TRBD1. The CDR3 is made up of 15 amino acids. V gave up 5 bases and J gave up 7 bases; unmatched junction bases: 7. Germline CDR1 MGHDK, CDR2 SYGVNS.

The table lists this clonotype with a few counts. This chain joins TRBV12-3 or TRBV12-4 and TRBJ2-7, with D unclear. Trimming cost V 6 bases and J 3 bases, with 12 bases left between them. This CDR3 spans 13 amino acids. For the CDR3, the DNA is TGTGCCAGCAGCCCCACGGGCGACTACGAGCAGTACTTC. Residues: CASSPTGDYEQYF.

This clonotype was seen more than once but under ten times. The chain links TRBV19 to TRBJ2-6; the D gene is possibly TRBD1 (5 bases). CDR3 length: 16 residues. In germline, CDR1 is LNHDA, CDR2 SQIVND (reference sequence). Trimming cost V 6 bases and J 0 bases, with 12 bases left between them. CDR3 DNA: TGTGCCAGTAGCTTACAGGATCTCTCTGGGGCCAACGTCCTGACTTTC. Protein: CASSLQDLSGANVLTF.

The chain recombines TRBV19 with TRBJ2-2; 9 bases are a match to TRBD2. Germline V gene sequence: CDR1 LNHDA, CDR2 SQIVND (reference sequence). V dropped 3 bases and J dropped 5; count of bases not matched to a gene: 7. This CDR3 contains 16 residues. CDR3 nucleotide sequence: TGTGCCAGTAGTATTAGCGGGAGCCCCGGGACCGGGGAGCTGTTTTTT. Protein sequence: CASSISGSPGTGELFF.

CDR3 DNA: TGTGCCAGCAGTTTGGGTAGGGGGCCTTTCTCTGGAAACACCATATATTTT. This sequence encodes CASSLGRGPFSGNTIYF. The chain carries TRBV12-3 or TRBV12-4 and TRBJ1-3; 7 bases align to TRBD1. The CDR3 is 17 residues long. With 3 bases clipped from V and 0 bases from J, the junction kept 8 bases outside the gene matches.

This chain links TRBV12-3 or TRBV12-4 with TRBJ2-1; D gene ambiguous. The CDR3 extends over 12 amino acids. Trimming removed 1 base from V and 7 bases from J, with 5 bases in between. The chain's CDR3 is CASSLVKNEQFF. DNA of the CDR3: TGTGCCAGCAGTTTAGTGAAGAATGAGCAGTTCTTC.

This chain uses TRBV10-3 with TRBJ2-7; the D gene could be TRBD1 or TRBD2 (6 bases each). Looked up from germline, CDR1 is ENHRY and CDR2 is SYGVKD. The V gene lost 7 bases and the J gene lost 1 base, with 11 bases spanning the gap. This CDR3 contains 13 residues. The CDR3 DNA sequence: TGTGCCATCAAACCGGGGGCTTCCTACGAGCAGTACTTC. Its translation is CAIKPGASYEQYF.

This clonotype came up a few times. The gene calls are TRBV20-1 and TRBJ1-1, with D possibly being TRBD1 (5 bases). Germline CDR1 is DFQATT and CDR2 is SNEGSKA (reference sequence). This CDR3 contains 12 residues. With 6 bases removed from V and 5 bases from J, the gap between germline ends came to 13 bases. The CDR3 bases are TGCAGTGCACCTTGGGGGGGTACTGAAGCTTTCTTT. This translates into CSAPWGGTEAFF.

Written as DNA, the CDR3 is TGTGCCAGCAGCTTTCCGGGGCTTGAAGCTTTCTTT. The encoded protein is CASSFPGLEAFF. This sequence joins TRBV7-2 and TRBJ1-1; maybe TRBD1 (5 bases). The CDR3 length is 12 residues. V dropped 3 bases and J dropped 7 bases, with 9 bases sitting between them. Germline lookup yields CDR1 SGHTA and CDR2 FQGNSA.

The chain employs TRBV7-2 and TRBJ2-5; D assignment may be TRBD1 or TRBD2 (7 bases each). Trimming left V 1 base short and J 2 bases short, with 17 bases between. Germline V gene sequence: CDR1 SGHTA, CDR2 FQGNSA. The CDR3 consists of 17 residues. For the CDR3, the DNA is TGTGCCAGCAGCTTAGTGGGGGGGGGACAGTTTCAAGAGACCCAGTACTTC. Its translation is CASSLVGGGQFQETQYF.

The V gene is TRBV7-2, the J gene TRBJ2-7; the D gene is possibly TRBD2 (7 bases). In germline, CDR1 is SGHTA, CDR2 FQGNSA. With 1 base removed from V and 5 bases from J, the gap between germline ends came to 15 bases. CDR3 size: 15 residues. This CDR3 is CASSLVGGEGHEQYF. The CDR3, as DNA: TGTGCCAGCAGCTTAGTAGGGGGGGAGGGGCACGAGCAGTACTTC.

The chain couples TRBV6-1 to TRBJ1-6; 7 positions match TRBD1. Trimming took 2 bases from V and 2 from J; bases not matched to a gene: 3. Per the germline V gene, CDR1 is MNHNS and CDR2 is SASEGT. This CDR3 is 16 amino acids long. The CDR3 DNA is TGTGCCAGCAGTGAAAGGGGGCTGACCTATAATTCACCCCTCCACTTT. It is translated as CASSERGLTYNSPLHF.

This clonotype has a handful of counts. The chain links TRBV4-3 to TRBJ2-1; D not resolved. The germline gives CDR1 LGHNA, CDR2 YSLEER. Trimming stripped 0 bases from V and 1 base from J, with 7 bases between. This CDR3 region has 15 residues. CDR3 coding DNA: TGCGCCAGCAGCCAAGAAGAACGGTCCTACAATGAGCAGTTCTTC. Translated: CASSQEERSYNEQFF.